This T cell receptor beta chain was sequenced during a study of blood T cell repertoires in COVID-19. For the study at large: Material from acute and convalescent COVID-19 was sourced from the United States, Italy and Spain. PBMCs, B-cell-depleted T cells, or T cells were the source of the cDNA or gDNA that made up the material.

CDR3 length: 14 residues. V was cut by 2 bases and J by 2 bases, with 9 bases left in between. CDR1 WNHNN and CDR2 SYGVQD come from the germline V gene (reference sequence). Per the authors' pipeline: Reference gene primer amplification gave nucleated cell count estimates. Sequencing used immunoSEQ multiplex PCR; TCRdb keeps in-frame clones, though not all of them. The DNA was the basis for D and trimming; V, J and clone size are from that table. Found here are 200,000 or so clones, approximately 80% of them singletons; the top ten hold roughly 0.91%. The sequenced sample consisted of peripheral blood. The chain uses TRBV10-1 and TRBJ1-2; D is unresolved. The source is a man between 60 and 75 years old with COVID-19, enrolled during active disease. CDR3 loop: CASSEAGINYGYTF. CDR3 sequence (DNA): TGCGCCAGCAGTGAGGCCGGGATCAACTATGGCTACACCTTC.